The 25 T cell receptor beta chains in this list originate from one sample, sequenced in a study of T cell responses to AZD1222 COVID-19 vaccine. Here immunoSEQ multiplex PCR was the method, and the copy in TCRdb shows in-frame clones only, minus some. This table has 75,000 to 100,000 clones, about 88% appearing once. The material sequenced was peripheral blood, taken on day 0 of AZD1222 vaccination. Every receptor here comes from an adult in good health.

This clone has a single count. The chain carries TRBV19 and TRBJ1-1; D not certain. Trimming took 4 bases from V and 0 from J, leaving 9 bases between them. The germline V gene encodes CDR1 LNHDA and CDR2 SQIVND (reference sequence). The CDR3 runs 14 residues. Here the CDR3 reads CASSTYSLNTEAFF. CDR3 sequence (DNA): TGTGCCAGTAGTACCTACTCATTGAACACTGAAGCTTTCTTT.

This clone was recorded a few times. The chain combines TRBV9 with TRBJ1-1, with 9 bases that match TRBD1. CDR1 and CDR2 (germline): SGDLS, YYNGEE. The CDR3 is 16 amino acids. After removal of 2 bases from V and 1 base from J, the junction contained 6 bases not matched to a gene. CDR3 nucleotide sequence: TGTGCCAGCAGCGTTCATCTGGACAGGGGGAACACTGAAGCTTTCTTT. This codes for CASSVHLDRGNTEAFF.

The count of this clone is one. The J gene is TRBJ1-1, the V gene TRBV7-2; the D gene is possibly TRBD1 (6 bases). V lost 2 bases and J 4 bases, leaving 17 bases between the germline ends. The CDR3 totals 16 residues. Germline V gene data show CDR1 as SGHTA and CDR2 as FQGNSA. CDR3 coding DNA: TGTGCCAGCAGCTTATCGAGGGTAGTACAGGGCACTGAAGCTTTCTTT. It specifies CASSLSRVVQGTEAFF.

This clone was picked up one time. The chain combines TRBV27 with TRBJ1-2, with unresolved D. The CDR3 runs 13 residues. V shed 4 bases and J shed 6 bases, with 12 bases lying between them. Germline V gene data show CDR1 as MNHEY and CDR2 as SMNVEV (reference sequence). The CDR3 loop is CASSSLRTHGYTF. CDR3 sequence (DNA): TGTGCCAGCAGTTCCCTTAGGACCCATGGCTACACCTTC.

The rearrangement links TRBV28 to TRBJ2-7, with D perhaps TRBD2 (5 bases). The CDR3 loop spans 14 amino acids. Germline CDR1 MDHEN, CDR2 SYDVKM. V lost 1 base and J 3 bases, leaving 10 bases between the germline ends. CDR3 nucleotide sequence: TGTGCCAGCAGTTTATCCGCGGGCAGCTACGAGCAGTACTTC. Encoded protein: CASSLSAGSYEQYF.

The CDR3 protein is CASSIQSAQPQHF. In nucleotides, the CDR3 is TGTGCCAGCAGTATCCAGTCAGCTCAGCCCCAGCATTTT. The chain employs TRBV27 and TRBJ1-5; D remains unclear. This CDR3 is built from 13 residues. Trimming stripped 5 bases from V and 6 bases from J, with 11 bases between. Germline CDR1 and CDR2: MNHEY and SMNVEV (reference sequence).

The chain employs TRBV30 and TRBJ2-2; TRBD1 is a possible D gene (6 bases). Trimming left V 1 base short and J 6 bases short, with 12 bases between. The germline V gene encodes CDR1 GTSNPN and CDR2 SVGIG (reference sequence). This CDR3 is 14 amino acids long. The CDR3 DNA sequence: TGTGCCTGGAGTGAATTACAGGGCCCCGGGGAGCTGTTTTTT. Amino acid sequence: CAWSELQGPGELFF.

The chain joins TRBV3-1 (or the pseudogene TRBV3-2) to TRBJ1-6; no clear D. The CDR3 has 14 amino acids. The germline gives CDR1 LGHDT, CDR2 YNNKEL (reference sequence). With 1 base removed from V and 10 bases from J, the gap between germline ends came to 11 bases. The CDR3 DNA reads TGTGCCAGCAGCCAAGGTCCCGGGAACTCACCCCTCCACTTT. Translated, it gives CASSQGPGNSPLHF.

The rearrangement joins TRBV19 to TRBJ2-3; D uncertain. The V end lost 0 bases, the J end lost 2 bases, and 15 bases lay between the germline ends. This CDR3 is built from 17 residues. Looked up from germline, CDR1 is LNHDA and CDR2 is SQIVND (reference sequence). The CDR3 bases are TGTGCCAGTAGTATAGACATACAGACCAGATCCACAGATACGCAGTATTTT. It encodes CASSIDIQTRSTDTQYF. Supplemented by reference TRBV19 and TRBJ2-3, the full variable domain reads DGGITQSPKYLFRKEGQNVTLSCEQNLNHDAMYWYRQDPGQGLRLIYYSQIVNDFQKGDIAEGYSVSREKKESFPLTVTSAQKNPTAFYLCASSIDIQTRSTDTQYFGPGTRLTVL.

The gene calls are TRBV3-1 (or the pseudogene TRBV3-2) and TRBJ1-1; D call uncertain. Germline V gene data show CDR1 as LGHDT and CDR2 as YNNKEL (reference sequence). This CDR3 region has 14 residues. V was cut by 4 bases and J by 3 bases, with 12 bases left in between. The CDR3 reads CASSRAGGDTEAFF. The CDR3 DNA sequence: TGTGCCAGCAGCCGGGCGGGTGGCGACACTGAAGCTTTCTTT.

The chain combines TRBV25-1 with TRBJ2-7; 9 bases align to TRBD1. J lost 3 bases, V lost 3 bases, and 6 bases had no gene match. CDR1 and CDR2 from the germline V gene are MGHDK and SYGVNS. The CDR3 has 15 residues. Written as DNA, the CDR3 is TGTGCCAGCAGTGATCCCGGACAGGGGCACTACGAGCAGTACTTC. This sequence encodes CASSDPGQGHYEQYF.

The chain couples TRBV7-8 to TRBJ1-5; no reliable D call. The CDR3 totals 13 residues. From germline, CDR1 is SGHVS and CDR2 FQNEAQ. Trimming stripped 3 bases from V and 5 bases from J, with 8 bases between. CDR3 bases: TGTGCCAGCAGCTTCGGGTCGGATCAGCCCCAGCATTTT. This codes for CASSFGSDQPQHF.

The CDR3 sequence: CASSTQPGGYTF. CDR3 sequence (DNA): TGTGCCAGCAGCACCCAGCCCGGTGGCTACACCTTC. This chain joins TRBV9 and TRBJ1-2; no clear D. V lost 4 bases and J 7 bases, leaving 11 bases between the germline ends. The CDR3 runs 12 residues. In germline, CDR1 is SGDLS, CDR2 YYNGEE. Together with reference TRBV9 and TRBJ1-2, the CDR3 gives the full variable domain: DSGVTQTPKHLITATGQRVTLRCSPRSGDLSVYWYQQSLDQGLQFLIQYYNGEERAKGNILERFSAQQFPDLHSELNLSSLELGDSALYFCASSTQPGGYTFGSGTRLTVV.

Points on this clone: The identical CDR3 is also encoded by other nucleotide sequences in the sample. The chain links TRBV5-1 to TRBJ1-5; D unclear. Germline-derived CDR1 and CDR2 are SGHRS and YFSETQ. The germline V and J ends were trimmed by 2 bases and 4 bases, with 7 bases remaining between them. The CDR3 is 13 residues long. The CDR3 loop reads CASSLTGNQPQHF. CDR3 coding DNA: TGCGCCAGCAGCTTAACCGGAAATCAGCCCCAGCATTTT.

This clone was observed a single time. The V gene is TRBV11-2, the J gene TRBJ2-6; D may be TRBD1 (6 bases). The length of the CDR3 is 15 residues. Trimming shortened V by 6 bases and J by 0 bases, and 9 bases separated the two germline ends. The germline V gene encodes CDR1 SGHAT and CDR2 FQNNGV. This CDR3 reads CASRTGLSGANVLTF. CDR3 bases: TGTGCCAGCAGGACAGGTCTCTCTGGGGCCAACGTCCTGACTTTC. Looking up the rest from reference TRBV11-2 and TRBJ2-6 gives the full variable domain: EAGVAQSPRYKIIEKRQSVAFWCNPISGHATLYWYQQILGQGPKLLIQFQNNGVVDDSQLPKDRFSAERLKGVDSTLKIQPAKLEDSAVYLCASRTGLSGANVLTFGAGSRLTVL.

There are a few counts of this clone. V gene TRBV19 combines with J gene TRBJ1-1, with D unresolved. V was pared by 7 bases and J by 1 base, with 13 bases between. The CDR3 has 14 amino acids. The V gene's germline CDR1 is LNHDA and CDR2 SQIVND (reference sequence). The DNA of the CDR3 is TGTGCCAGTACCCGCCGGGGAGCGAACACTGAAGCTTTCTTT. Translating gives CASTRRGANTEAFF.

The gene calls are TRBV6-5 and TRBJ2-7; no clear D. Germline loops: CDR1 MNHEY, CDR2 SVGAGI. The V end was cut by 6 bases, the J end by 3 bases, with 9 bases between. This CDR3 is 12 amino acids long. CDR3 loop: CASSTRSYEQYF. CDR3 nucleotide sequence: TGTGCCAGCAGCACCCGGAGCTACGAGCAGTACTTC.

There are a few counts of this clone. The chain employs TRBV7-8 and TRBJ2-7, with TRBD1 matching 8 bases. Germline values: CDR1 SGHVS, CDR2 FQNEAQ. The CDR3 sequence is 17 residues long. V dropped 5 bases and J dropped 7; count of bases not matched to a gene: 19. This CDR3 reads CASSHWGPYRGAREQYF. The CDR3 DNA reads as TGTGCCAGCAGCCACTGGGGACCTTACAGGGGGGCTCGGGAGCAGTACTTC.

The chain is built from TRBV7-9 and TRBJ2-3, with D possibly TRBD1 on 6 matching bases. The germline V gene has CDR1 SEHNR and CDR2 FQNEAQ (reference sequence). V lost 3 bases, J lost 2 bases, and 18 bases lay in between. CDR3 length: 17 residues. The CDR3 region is CASSFGAPGEPTDTQYF. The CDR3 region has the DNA TGTGCCAGCAGCTTTGGGGCGCCAGGGGAACCCACAGATACGCAGTATTTT.

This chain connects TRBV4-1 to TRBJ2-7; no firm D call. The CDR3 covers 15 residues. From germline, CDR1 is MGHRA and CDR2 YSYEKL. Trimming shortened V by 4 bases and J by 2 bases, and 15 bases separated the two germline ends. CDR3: CASSREAGRPYEQYF. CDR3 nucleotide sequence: TGCGCCAGCAGCCGCGAAGCAGGTAGACCCTACGAGCAGTACTTC.

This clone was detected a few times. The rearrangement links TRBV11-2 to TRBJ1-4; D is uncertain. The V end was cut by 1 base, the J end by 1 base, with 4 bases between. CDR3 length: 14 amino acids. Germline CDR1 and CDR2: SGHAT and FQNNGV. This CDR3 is CASSLGRTNEKLFF. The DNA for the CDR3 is TGTGCCAGCAGCTTAGGGAGAACTAATGAAAAACTGTTTTTT.

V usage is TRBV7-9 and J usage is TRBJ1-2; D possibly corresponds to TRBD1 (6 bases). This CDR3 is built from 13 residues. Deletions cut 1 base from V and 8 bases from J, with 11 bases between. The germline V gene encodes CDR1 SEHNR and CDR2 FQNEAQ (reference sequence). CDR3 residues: CASSLVAGEGYTF. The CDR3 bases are TGTGCCAGCAGCTTAGTGGCAGGGGAGGGCTACACCTTC.

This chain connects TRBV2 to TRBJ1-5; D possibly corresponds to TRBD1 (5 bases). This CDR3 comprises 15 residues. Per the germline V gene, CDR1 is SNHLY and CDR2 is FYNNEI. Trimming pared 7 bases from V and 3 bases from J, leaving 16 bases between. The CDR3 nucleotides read TGTGCCAGCAATGGATACGGGGGTGTCAATCAGCCCCAGCATTTT. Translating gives CASNGYGGVNQPQHF.

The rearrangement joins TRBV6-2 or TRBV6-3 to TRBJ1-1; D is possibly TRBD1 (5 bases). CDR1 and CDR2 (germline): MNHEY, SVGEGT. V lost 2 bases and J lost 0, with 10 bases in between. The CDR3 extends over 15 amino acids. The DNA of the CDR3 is TGTGCCAGCAGTTACACCACAGGTTTGAACACTGAAGCTTTCTTT. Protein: CASSYTTGLNTEAFF.

CDR3 protein: CATSRSRTDTQYF. As DNA, the CDR3 is TGTGCCACCAGTCGCAGTCGCACAGATACGCAGTATTTT. The rearrangement joins TRBV15 to TRBJ2-3; D remains unclear. This CDR3 is built from 13 residues. The germline V gene has CDR1 LNHNV and CDR2 YYDKDF (reference sequence). V was cut by 6 bases and J by 1 base, with 8 bases left in between.